This TCR beta chain was observed in a study of CD8+ T cells in alopecia areata. Extracted RNA was reverse transcribed into cDNA, the sequencing template. TCRdb's copy holds only in-frame clones and misses some; the assay was immunoSEQ multiplex PCR. There are about 110,000 clones in the sample; 55% to 60% occur only once, and 20% to 30% lies in the top ten. The V end lost 5 bases, the J end lost 4 bases, and 12 bases lay between the germline ends. This CDR3 contains 14 residues. The germline V gene has CDR1 MNHEY and CDR2 SVGAGI. Alopecia areata patients provided lesional scalp punch biopsies and peripheral blood, both collected for the study. Isolation of CD4+ and CD8+ T cells from PBMCs was achieved by sorting.

The rearrangement uses TRBV6-5 and TRBJ1-5; no clear D. Sequences were obtained from NKG2D-low CD8+ T cells sorted from blood. The TCR was taken from a human donor with alopecia areata. The CDR3 DNA follows: TGTGCCAGCAGTACCACACCAGCTAATCAGCCCCAGCATTTT. It codes for CASSTTPANQPQHF.